This paragraph reports one TCR beta chain. The antigen remains undetermined. Data came from immunoSEQ multiplex PCR; TCRdb stores just in-frame clones and leaves some out. The data hold about 600,000 clones, with roughly 97% observed a single time. This entry belongs to a study of shared clonotypes between healthy human individuals. Study results and caveats: Genetic and exposure-history diversity was limited by the few donors.

Looked up from germline, CDR1 is MNHEY and CDR2 is SVGAGI. The CDR3 length is 15 residues. V lost 4 bases and J lost 3; bases outside the gene matches: 4. The gene calls are TRBV6-5 and TRBJ2-7; 12 bases line up with TRBD2. The sequencing input was naive CD4+ T cells sorted from blood. This sample's subset: CD45RA+ positively selected. The sequence was collected from a woman aged 30 to 39 in good health. The CDR3 sequence is CASSSWTSGIYEQYF. CDR3 DNA: TGTGCCAGCAGTTCGTGGACTAGCGGGATCTACGAGCAGTACTTC.